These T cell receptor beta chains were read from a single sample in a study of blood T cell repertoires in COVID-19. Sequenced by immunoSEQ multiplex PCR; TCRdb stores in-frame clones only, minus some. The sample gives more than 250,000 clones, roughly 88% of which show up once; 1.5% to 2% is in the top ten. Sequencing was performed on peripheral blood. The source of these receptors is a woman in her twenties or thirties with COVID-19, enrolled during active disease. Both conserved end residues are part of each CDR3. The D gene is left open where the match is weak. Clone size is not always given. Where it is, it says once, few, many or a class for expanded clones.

TGTGCCAGCAGCGTCCTACAGGGGGCGCGGGGGGAGCTGTTTTTT | CASSVLQGARGELFF | TRBJ2-2 | . | TRBV9 | TRBD1
TGTGCCAGCAGCATAAGACCGGGACAGGGAAATTCACCCCTCCACTTT | CASSIRPGQGNSPLHF | TRBJ1-6 | few | TRBV7-8 | TRBD1
TGTGCCAGCAGCGAAGCAGGGCTTGCTAATGAAAAACTGTTTTTT | CASSEAGLANEKLFF | TRBJ1-4 | . | TRBV7-9 | .
TGTGCCAGCAGCGCGAGTGGGGAGGCCTCGGGAGGGGGCTACACCTTC | CASSASGEASGGGYTF | TRBJ1-2 | . | TRBV9 | .
TGTGCCAGCAGTGATAGCGGGGGGCGCTTTAATGAGCAGTTCTTC | CASSDSGGRFNEQFF | TRBJ2-1 | . | TRBV9 | TRBD2
TGTGCCAGCAGTTTAACTTGGAGCGAGCAGTACTTC | CASSLTWSEQYF | TRBJ2-7 | . | TRBV12-3/TRBV12-4 | .
TGCAGGGGGACAGGGGGTTCTGGCTACACCTTC | CRGTGGSGYTF | TRBJ1-2 | . | TRBV20-1 | TRBD1
TGTGCCAGCAGTCTAACGGGACAGACTAGCTCCTACGAGCAGTACTTC | CASSLTGQTSSYEQYF | TRBJ2-7 | . | TRBV27 | .
TGTGCCAGCAGTTTAGGGGTGTGGGAGGGGCGAGCTTTCTTT | CASSLGVWEGRAFF | TRBJ1-1 | few | TRBV28 | .
TGTGCCAGCAGCTTAGCAGCGAATACTGGAAACACCATATATTTT | CASSLAANTGNTIYF | TRBJ1-3 | once | TRBV11-2 | .
TGTGCCAGCTCAGGCCTAGAGCTGCGCGAGCAGTACTTC | CASSGLELREQYF | TRBJ2-7 | . | TRBV18 | .
TGTGCCAGCTCACCAGGAGCGGGGAGAGGGGAGACCCAGTACTTC | CASSPGAGRGETQYF | TRBJ2-5 | few | TRBV18 | TRBD2
TGTGCCATCAGTGGGGCCTCTAGGGACACCCCACGGAACACCATATATTTT | CAISGASRDTPRNTIYF | TRBJ1-3 | . | TRBV10-3 | .
TGTGCCAGCAGCCAGGGCCCAGATACGCAGTATTTT | CASSQGPDTQYF | TRBJ2-3 | . | TRBV3-1/TRBV3-2 | .
TGTGCCAGTACCGGCGGCTTCCACGAGCAGTACTTC | CASTGGFHEQYF | TRBJ2-7 | . | TRBV19 | .
TGTGCCAGCAGCTCTCCCACAGGGGTAGGTGGCTACACCTTC | CASSSPTGVGGYTF | TRBJ1-2 | . | TRBV3-1/TRBV3-2 | TRBD1
TGTGCCAGTAGTGTTGGGCAGGCTGGAAACACCATATATTTT | CASSVGQAGNTIYF | TRBJ1-3 | . | TRBV19 | .
TGTGCCAGCAGTGGTGGGCAGTTTAATCAGCCCCAGCATTTT | CASSGGQFNQPQHF | TRBJ1-5 | . | TRBV2 | .
TGTGCCAGCAGCTTAGATGGGAGTGGGGTAGGGTTGTACTTC | CASSLDGSGVGLYF | TRBJ2-5 | . | TRBV11-2 | .
TGTGCCAGCAGCCAAGGATTCCGAGGCGCTGAAGCTTTCTTT | CASSQGFRGAEAFF | TRBJ1-1 | . | TRBV3-1/TRBV3-2 | .
TGTGCCAGCTGTAATACAGGGCCTGGAAACACCATATATTTT | CASCNTGPGNTIYF | TRBJ1-3 | . | TRBV28 | .
TGTGCCAGCAGCTTAGTATCGGGAGCTTGGAGTTCACCCCTCCACTTT | CASSLVSGAWSSPLHF | TRBJ1-6 | . | TRBV7-9 | .
TGTGCCAGCCAACAGGGGGCTGAAACCGGGGAGCTGTTTTTT | CASQQGAETGELFF | TRBJ2-2 | . | TRBV19 | TRBD1
TGTGCCAGCAGTGAACAACAGGAGGGCTCCTACGAGCAGTACTTC | CASSEQQEGSYEQYF | TRBJ2-7 | many | TRBV6-1 | .
TGTGCCAGCAGCCCCCGGGGGGACAGCAATCAGCCCCAGCATTTT | CASSPRGDSNQPQHF | TRBJ1-5 | . | TRBV6-5 | .
TGTGCCAGCCGTCTTACAGCACAAGAGACCCAGTACTTC | CASRLTAQETQYF | TRBJ2-5 | . | TRBV6-5 | .
TGTGCCAGCAGCTCGACAGGGATCGAAGAGACCCAGTACTTC | CASSSTGIEETQYF | TRBJ2-5 | . | TRBV7-9 | TRBD1
TGTGCCAGTAGTATAGGGGGACTAGCGTACACCGGGGAGCTGTTTTTT | CASSIGGLAYTGELFF | TRBJ2-2 | . | TRBV19 | TRBD2
TGCAGCGTAGGTTCAGGGGCAACTAATGAAAAACTGTTTTTT | CSVGSGATNEKLFF | TRBJ1-4 | . | TRBV29-1 | .
TGTGCCACCAAACAGGGAGTCTACACTGAAGCTTTCTTT | CATKQGVYTEAFF | TRBJ1-1 | . | TRBV12-3/TRBV12-4 | .
TGTGCCAGCAGTTACGTCGGGGAGACCGGGGAGCTGTTTTTT | CASSYVGETGELFF | TRBJ2-2 | once | TRBV6-5 | .
TGTGCCAGCAGTTCCCTGGCGGGGGGACTGAACACTGAAGCTTTCTTT | CASSSLAGGLNTEAFF | TRBJ1-1 | . | TRBV6-5 | .
TGTGCCAGCAGTGATAGCGGGGAGGCTGGGGCCAACGTCCTGACTTTC | CASSDSGEAGANVLTF | TRBJ2-6 | few | TRBV6-4 | TRBD2
TGTGCCAGCAGTTATGACAGGGGCTCTGGAAACACCATATATTTT | CASSYDRGSGNTIYF | TRBJ1-3 | . | TRBV6-5 | TRBD1
TGCGCCAGCAGCCAAGACCAACAGGGATCTAGGGCAGATACGCAGTATTTT | CASSQDQQGSRADTQYF | TRBJ2-3 | . | TRBV4-3 | .
TGTGCCAGCAGCCCTAACAGGGGGTTAGGCGATCAGCCCCAGCATTTT | CASSPNRGLGDQPQHF | TRBJ1-5 | . | TRBV3-1/TRBV3-2 | TRBD1
TGTGCCAGCTCACCAACACCAACCGGACAGGGGGCTGAAGCTTTCTTT | CASSPTPTGQGAEAFF | TRBJ1-1 | few | TRBV18 | TRBD1
TGTGCCAGCAGCCCCCAAGGCCCGAGGATGAATACGCAGTATTTT | CASSPQGPRMNTQYF | TRBJ2-3 | . | TRBV3-1/TRBV3-2 | .
TGTGCCAGCAGCCAAGGACAGGGGAGAAACACCATATATTTT | CASSQGQGRNTIYF | TRBJ1-3 | few | TRBV7-9 | TRBD1
TGTGCCAGCAGCTACTCGACAGGGACGTTACGGGCTGAAGCTTTCTTT | CASSYSTGTLRAEAFF | TRBJ1-1 | . | TRBV3-1/TRBV3-2 | TRBD1
TGTGCCAGCAGTGAGGCGCGGGGCACTGAAGCTTTCTTT | CASSEARGTEAFF | TRBJ1-1 | . | TRBV6-4 | .
TGCGCCAGCAGCAGATCTGGGACAGATCAAGAGACCCAGTACTTC | CASSRSGTDQETQYF | TRBJ2-5 | . | TRBV5-1 | TRBD1
TGTGCCAGCAGCCTTCTCCAGGGTTCAACTAATGAAAAACTGTTTTTT | CASSLLQGSTNEKLFF | TRBJ1-4 | . | TRBV4-2 | .
TGCGCCAGCAGCCTGGACAGTCGAAACTATGGCTACACCTTC | CASSLDSRNYGYTF | TRBJ1-2 | . | TRBV4-1 | .
TGTGCCAGCACCTCTCCCCTCGGTTCACCCCTCCACTTT | CASTSPLGSPLHF | TRBJ1-6 | . | TRBV28 | .
TGCGCCAGCAGTCGATTTGGAGGGGATGGCTCGAACTATGGCTACACCTTC | CASSRFGGDGSNYGYTF | TRBJ1-2 | few | TRBV4-1 | .
TGTGCCAGCAGCCGATTGGACGGGGATGTATATGGCTACACCTTC | CASSRLDGDVYGYTF | TRBJ1-2 | once | TRBV5-6 | .
TGCGCCAGCAGCTTGGAACTAGCGGGGGCCAATGAGCAGTTCTTC | CASSLELAGANEQFF | TRBJ2-1 | once | TRBV5-1 | TRBD2
TGTGCCAGTAGCATCGCGTCAGGGGGCTATGAAAAACTGTTTTTT | CASSIASGGYEKLFF | TRBJ1-4 | once | TRBV19 | TRBD1
TGTGCCAGCAGTTACGATAGAAATGGCTACACCTTC | CASSYDRNGYTF | TRBJ1-2 | . | TRBV6-6 | .
TGTGCCAGCAGCCAAGATCCTAGGGGTCCGAACACCGGGGAGCTGTTTTTT | CASSQDPRGPNTGELFF | TRBJ2-2 | . | TRBV14 | .
TGTGCCGCGGAGCCCCGGGACAGGGTATCGAATGAGCAGTTCTTC | CAAEPRDRVSNEQFF | TRBJ2-1 | . | TRBV7-9 | TRBD1
TGTGCCAGCAGTCCAGGGGCAGGGGCGTCTGGAAACACCATATATTTT | CASSPGAGASGNTIYF | TRBJ1-3 | . | TRBV2 | .
TGTGCCAGCAGTCAACAGGGGAATCTTGGAAACACCATATATTTT | CASSQQGNLGNTIYF | TRBJ1-3 | . | TRBV6-6 | TRBD1
TGTGCCAGCAGTTATGACAGGGGGCTGGAAAACACCATATATTTT | CASSYDRGLENTIYF | TRBJ1-3 | . | TRBV2 | TRBD1
TGTGCCTGGAGTGCGGGACTGCAGAACACTGAAGCTTTCTTT | CAWSAGLQNTEAFF | TRBJ1-1 | . | TRBV30 | .
TGTGCCAGCAGCTTAGTGGCGGGGGGGGTGCAGTTCTTC | CASSLVAGGVQFF | TRBJ2-1 | once | TRBV11-3 | TRBD2
TGTGCCAGTAGTATCAGACATCCTAACTATGGCTACACCTTC | CASSIRHPNYGYTF | TRBJ1-2 | . | TRBV19 | .